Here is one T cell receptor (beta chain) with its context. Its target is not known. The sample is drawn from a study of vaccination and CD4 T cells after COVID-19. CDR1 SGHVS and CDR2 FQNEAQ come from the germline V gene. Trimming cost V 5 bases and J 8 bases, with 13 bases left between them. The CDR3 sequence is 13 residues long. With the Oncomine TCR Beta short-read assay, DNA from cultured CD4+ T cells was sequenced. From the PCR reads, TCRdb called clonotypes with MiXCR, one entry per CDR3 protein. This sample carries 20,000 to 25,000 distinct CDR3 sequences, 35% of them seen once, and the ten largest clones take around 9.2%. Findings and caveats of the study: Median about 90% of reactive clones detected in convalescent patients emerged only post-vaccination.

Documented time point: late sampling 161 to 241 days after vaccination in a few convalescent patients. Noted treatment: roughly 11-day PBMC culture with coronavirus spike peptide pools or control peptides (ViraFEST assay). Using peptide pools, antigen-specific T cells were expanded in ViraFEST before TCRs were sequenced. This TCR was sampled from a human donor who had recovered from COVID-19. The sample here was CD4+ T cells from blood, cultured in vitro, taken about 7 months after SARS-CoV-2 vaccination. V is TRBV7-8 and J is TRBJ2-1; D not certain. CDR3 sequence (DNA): TGTGCCAGCAGCCCTGGATCGGATCATGAGCAGTTCTTC. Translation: CASSPGSDHEQFF.